These T cell receptor beta chains were read from a single sample in a study of monozygotic twins with inflammatory bowel disease. After re-calling the 5' RACE reads, TCRdb lists one entry per CDR3 protein, DNA absent. Its table records roughly 330,000 distinct CDR3 sequences. Sequencing was carried out using blood. These TCRs come from a human donor with ulcerative colitis or Crohn's disease, or a healthy co-twin of an affected twin (not recorded which). Each CDR3 is given with its conserved first and last residue.

j_gene,v_gene,CDR3aa
TRBJ2-1,TRBV29-1,CSVGQEHGHEQFF
TRBJ2-3,TRBV6-1,CASLRTGGTDTQYF
TRBJ2-5,TRBV12-3/TRBV12-4,CASSFGDREGETQYF
TRBJ2-1,TRBV12-3/TRBV12-4,CASSSNPSGQFF
TRBJ1-1,TRBV20-1,CSARADTNTEAFF
TRBJ2-3,TRBV6-5,CASTPTKGDTQYF
TRBJ1-2,TRBV9,CASSVGTGVYGYTF
TRBJ1-5,TRBV4-3,CASSQYLLAGNSNQPQHF
TRBJ2-4,TRBV15,CATSRDLGQGNIQYF
TRBJ2-1,TRBV5-5,CASRRDRGNNEQFF
TRBJ2-1,TRBV7-7,CASSLAPHSSYNEQFF
TRBJ2-5,TRBV20-1,CSARVREWRDKETQYF
TRBJ2-5,TRBV5-1,CASSLGDRGTGRQTQYF
TRBJ2-1,TRBV3-1,CASSQAGTSGRAMFGEQFF
TRBJ2-2,TRBV6-2/TRBV6-3,CASSDTGPNTGELFF
TRBJ2-1,TRBV3-1,CASSQGQGYNEQFF
TRBJ2-1,TRBV28,CASSLTGGGYNEQFF
TRBJ1-4,TRBV7-2,CASSPSTATNEKLFF
TRBJ1-4,TRBV25-1,CASSEWTVESEKLFF
TRBJ2-1,TRBV7-9,CASRNTMSSYNEQFF
TRBJ2-1,TRBV6-2/TRBV6-3,CASSSFVAGPSYNEQFF
TRBJ2-5,TRBV14,CASSQLPSGTQYF
TRBJ1-5,TRBV29-1,CSVIGGGNQPQHF
TRBJ2-3,TRBV7-2,CASSLQGPGTDTQYF
TRBJ2-1,TRBV15,CATSRARGEQFF
TRBJ2-2,TRBV20-1,CSARWQGTTGELFF
TRBJ2-5,TRBV5-4,CASSLSLRGATQYF
TRBJ1-6,TRBV12-3/TRBV12-4,CASSRDRPYSPLHF
TRBJ2-1,TRBV15,CATSSRRSLDEQFF
TRBJ2-7,TRBV2,CASKTFQGGWEQYF
TRBJ1-2,TRBV12-3/TRBV12-4,CASSPGQTTYGYTF
TRBJ1-3,TRBV20-1,CSARDDSRSGNTIYF
TRBJ2-1,TRBV5-1,CASSFNGNPYNEQFF
TRBJ2-1,TRBV7-9,CASTPPQSYNEQFF
TRBJ1-2,TRBV30,CAWSVIGGYTF
TRBJ1-1,TRBV29-1,CSVARELNTEAFF
TRBJ2-2,TRBV12-3/TRBV12-4,CASSTRVGTGELFF
TRBJ2-5,TRBV18,CASSWGRQETQYF
TRBJ2-7,TRBV20-1,CSARGGQEFGQYF
TRBJ2-7,TRBV12-3/TRBV12-4,CASSRTRYEQYF
TRBJ2-5,TRBV11-1,CASSLGGRAETQYF
TRBJ1-5,TRBV5-1,CASRTETGPNQPQHF
TRBJ2-1,TRBV4-1,CASSQTTGPRNEQFF
TRBJ1-1,TRBV27,CASSLRVGTEAFF
TRBJ2-6,TRBV12-3/TRBV12-4,CASSFPSGANVLTF
TRBJ2-1,TRBV11-2,CASSPGEREQFF
TRBJ2-2,TRBV20-1,CSARGTKKSGELFF
TRBJ2-3,TRBV30,CAWSLPLAGYTDTQYF
TRBJ2-7,TRBV5-1,CASSPPGTEYEQNF
TRBJ2-1,TRBV12-3/TRBV12-4,CASSLDQPYNEQFF
TRBJ2-1,TRBV5-1,CASGLGPGLLAIF
TRBJ2-1,TRBV19,CASSPTGTGGEQFF
TRBJ1-3,TRBV6-5,CASSYSIGVSGNTIYF
TRBJ2-1,TRBV5-1,CASTLGVSGYNEQFF